This T cell receptor beta chain came from a study of post-analysis software for immune sequencing data (dated by TCRdb to between 2014 and 2016). Turning to the overall study: The recorded disease courses included relapsing-remitting, secondary progressive and progressive-relapsing multiple sclerosis, and some patients had no subtype annotation. A subset of samples was prepared in parallel using single-end sample barcoding, then pooled and co-amplified after Illumina adapter ligation. The patient repertoires were compared against about a dozen previously published healthy control repertoires obtained from donors aged about 6 to 27 years. What the study reported, not specific to this receptor: Roughly 5 TRBV segments, including TRBV5-6, TRBV5-1 and TRBV20-1, were significantly more frequent in patients than controls. Multiple sclerosis patients had significantly lower normalized Chao1 diversity than controls, a result that suggests substantial peripheral T-cell clonal expansion. The control group was slightly older than the multiple sclerosis patient group. Direct clustering with F measure showed strong co-clustering of samples prepared in the same batch, prompting a batch-effect correction.

V and J are truncated by 3 bases and 4 bases respectively, leaving an intervening sequence of 11 bases. According to the germline V gene, CDR1 reads LGHNT and CDR2 reads FRNRAP. The CDR3 covers 14 residues, taking in both the cysteine and the phenylalanine. Only the CDR3 DNA is retained, 42 bases long and in frame from the first base. The time point label, as the study defines it: second blood draw from one MS patient after hematopoietic stem cell transplantation. TCR beta repertoires were profiled from peripheral blood of some 13 young patients with multiple sclerosis to demonstrate the VDJtools post-analysis software. The patients with multiple sclerosis were children and adolescents between about 6 and 15 years of age. This clonotype has just a few counts. Its antigen remains unidentified. No qualities accompany the bases; no much larger clone lies one base away. The library was built by means of PCR. The listed sequencing device is Illumina HiSeq 2500. To reduce PCR and sequencing biases, unique molecular identifiers were incorporated into the TCR beta cDNA libraries. About 500,000 cDNA molecules were obtained per 1 to 10 million input T cells, so each molecule approximated one T cell. The patient libraries were prepared and sequenced using the same protocol as the earlier healthy control dataset. Within a given batch, samples were prepared together, multiplexed and sequenced on the same HiSeq lane. The original methods were these. Raw barcoded reads were processed with MIGEC, discarding single-read molecular identifier groups before consensus assembly and CDR3 extraction. Clonotype tables were post-analysed with VDJtools, normalizing diversity by down-sampling all datasets to the smallest sample size. To correct batch-related cross-sample contamination, repertoire overlap clustering matched CDR3 amino acid sequences but not nucleotide sequences. TCRdb handled the public reads itself, with Q25 trimming in fastp and clone calling in MiXCR, and kept productive beta chains. A single entry per CDR3 protein holds the most common genes and DNA from its merged rows. The V and J calls and clone size come from TCRdb's table, not from the authors' own analysis. In all, the sample holds roughly 160,000 distinct CDR3 sequences, and approximately 35% of those were seen once. The leading ten clones occupy roughly 28% of the sample.

The source is a girl aged 10 to 17 with multiple sclerosis. Donor details come from another sample of the same person, matched by shared clones. The sequenced sample was blood, obtained after autologous hematopoietic stem cell transplantation. In this chain, TRBV12-5 is recombined with TRBJ2-3; the D call is tentative, TRBD1 or TRBD2, as each matches 5 bases. The sequenced DNA is TGTGCTAGTGGTTTCTTAGGGGACCCAGATACGCAGTATTTT. This codes for CASGFLGDPDTQYF.